The 3 T cell receptor beta chains below were found in one sample sequenced in a study of blood T cell repertoires in COVID-19. Method: immunoSEQ multiplex PCR; TCRdb's copy keeps in-frame clones and lacks some. The data hold 30,000 to 45,000 clones, with 81% observed a single time. Sequencing was carried out using peripheral blood. The receptors shown here come from an older man with active or convalescent COVID-19.

This chain connects TRBV29-1 to TRBJ2-2; 9 bases fit TRBD1. Germline CDR1 reads SQVTM; CDR2 reads ANQGSEA. V dropped 6 bases and J dropped 3; count of bases not matched to a gene: 8. The CDR3 sequence is 15 residues long. Here the CDR3 DNA reads TGCAGCGTCACTAACAGGGGGCTGGACACCGGGGAGCTGTTTTTT. As protein: CSVTNRGLDTGELFF.

There are a few counts of this clone. The V call is TRBV15, the J call TRBJ2-7; 16 bases fit TRBD2. The CDR3 extends over 15 amino acids. Per the germline V gene, CDR1 is LNHNV and CDR2 is YYDKDF (reference sequence). Germline trimming cut 5 bases from V and 6 bases from J; bases unmatched to any gene: 4. In DNA, the CDR3 is TGTGCCACCAGCTCGGGACTAGCGGGAGGGGGCGAGCAGTACTTC. Translation: CATSSGLAGGGEQYF.

The chain couples TRBV11-3 to TRBJ2-1, with D perhaps TRBD1 (5 bases). Germline CDR1 and CDR2: SGHNT and YENEEA. The CDR3 covers 18 residues. V was trimmed by 1 base and J by 5 bases, leaving 21 bases between them. CDR3 bases: TGTGCCAGCAGCTTAGGGGGCTGGGGCAGATCCGTCAACAATGAGCAGTTCTTC. Its translation: CASSLGGWGRSVNNEQFF.